Listed below are T cell receptor beta chains from one sample, sequenced in a study of T cells in Graves' hyperthyroidism and ophthalmopathy. From the multiplex PCR reads, TCRdb called clonotypes with MiXCR, one entry per CDR3 protein. The sample holds about 270,000 distinct CDR3 sequences, approximately 20% seen once. Sequenced: blood. These TCRs come from a young man with Graves' ophthalmopathy. Both conserved end residues are part of each CDR3. A D gene is named only where the DNA matches it firmly. Some rows have no size entry. The others give once, few or many, or a class for an expanded clone.

J gene	D gene	V gene	clone size	CDR3 protein	CDR3 DNA
TRBJ1-5	TRBD1	TRBV28	.	CASSPGTDNQPQHF	TGTGCCAGCAGTCCTGGGACAGATAATCAGCCCCAGCATTTT
TRBJ1-4	.	TRBV10-3	.	CAISATGHKEKLFF	TGTGCCATCAGTGCTACAGGACATAAGGAAAAACTGTTTTTT
TRBJ1-6	.	TRBV18	.	CASSPKGGSYNSPLHF	TGTGCCAGCTCACCAAAAGGGGGCTCCTATAATTCACCCCTCCACTTT
TRBJ2-3	.	TRBV29-1	.	CSVGLLTDTQYF	TGCAGCGTTGGTCTTCTCACAGATACGCAGTATTTT
TRBJ2-7	.	TRBV3-1	.	CASSQGGSDHEQYF	TGTGCCAGCAGCCAAGGGGGGAGCGACCACGAGCAGTACTTC
TRBJ2-1	.	TRBV7-3	many	CASSLVGPSSYNEQFF	TGTGCCAGCAGCTTAGTAGGACCGAGCTCCTACAATGAGCAGTTCTTC
TRBJ2-5	.	TRBV3-1	.	CASSPFDGTQYF	TGTGCCAGCAGCCCTTTTGATGGGACCCAGTACTTC
TRBJ2-3	.	TRBV28	many	CASSLGGTDTQYF	TGTGCCAGCAGTTTAGGAGGCACAGATACGCAGTATTTT
TRBJ2-2	TRBD2	TRBV6-2/TRBV6-3	many	CASSYDAGKGLAGSTGELFF	TGTGCCAGCAGTTACGATGCGGGGAAGGGACTAGCGGGCAGCACCGGGGAGCTGTTTTTT
TRBJ2-1	.	TRBV28	many	CASSSATLDEQFF	TGTGCCAGCAGTTCGGCTACCCTCGATGAGCAGTTCTTC
TRBJ2-4	.	TRBV5-1	many	CASSSVGREHIQYF	TGCGCCAGCAGCTCCGTCGGCAGGGAGCACATTCAGTACTTC
TRBJ2-1	TRBD2	TRBV29-1	.	CSSSGSSDEQFF	TGCAGCTCTAGCGGGAGTAGCGATGAGCAGTTCTTC
TRBJ2-3	TRBD1	TRBV4-1	.	CASSRTDRATDTQYF	TGCGCCAGCAGCCGCACGGACAGGGCCACAGATACGCAGTATTTT
TRBJ2-7	TRBD2	TRBV7-9	many	CASSSRDGLAEASYEQYF	TGTGCCAGCAGCTCAAGGGATGGACTAGCGGAGGCCTCCTACGAGCAGTACTTC
TRBJ2-7	.	TRBV28	many	CASRSTGHSKAYEQYF	TGTGCCAGCAGGTCAACGGGACACAGCAAAGCGTACGAGCAGTACTTC
TRBJ1-6	.	TRBV6-5	once	CASSYVIWNSPLHF	TGTGCCAGCAGTTACGTGATCTGGAATTCACCCCTCCACTTT
TRBJ2-1	TRBD2	TRBV25-1	.	CASSEWASGSSARSNEQFF	TGTGCCAGCAGTGAATGGGCTAGCGGGAGCAGTGCGAGGTCCAATGAGCAGTTCTTC
TRBJ2-1	.	TRBV6-1	few	CALGGAADYNEQFF	TGTGCCCTAGGCGGAGCGGCTGACTACAATGAGCAGTTCTTC
TRBJ2-2	TRBD2	TRBV5-6	few	CASIQLAGESNGELFF	TGTGCCAGCATCCAACTAGCGGGAGAGAGTAACGGGGAGCTGTTTTTT
TRBJ2-5	.	TRBV29-1	few	CSVHGAGQETQYF	TGCAGCGTTCACGGTGCAGGGCAAGAGACCCAGTACTTC
TRBJ1-6	.	TRBV19	.	CASSPADRSYSPLHF	TGTGCCAGTAGTCCTGCCGACCGGTCTTATTCACCCCTCCACTTT
TRBJ1-1	.	TRBV9	.	CASSASDRPNTEAFF	TGTGCCAGCAGCGCCTCGGACAGACCGAACACTGAAGCTTTCTTT
TRBJ2-7	TRBD1	TRBV5-6	.	CASSLAPTGGPGEQYF	TGTGCCAGCAGCTTGGCCCCCACAGGGGGCCCTGGAGAGCAGTACTTC
TRBJ1-2	TRBD1	TRBV7-9	.	CASSLARGQGAEGYTF	TGTGCCAGCAGCTTAGCAAGAGGACAGGGGGCAGAGGGCTACACCTTC
TRBJ2-1	.	TRBV7-6	many	CASSLQSGKNEQFF	TGTGCCAGCAGCTTACAGTCTGGTAAAAATGAGCAGTTCTTC
TRBJ2-4	.	TRBV10-3	.	CAISADENIQYF	TGTGCCATCAGCGCGGACGAGAACATTCAGTACTTC
TRBJ2-3	.	TRBV5-8	.	CASSLQGGISTDTQYF	TGTGCCAGCAGTCTGCAGGGGGGGATTAGCACAGATACGCAGTATTTT
TRBJ1-5	TRBD1	TRBV28	many	CASSRLTGGGQPQHF	TGTGCCAGCAGTCGACTGACAGGGGGCGGTCAGCCCCAGCATTTT
TRBJ2-1	.	TRBV27	.	CASSYLNEQFF	TGTGCCAGCAGCTACCTTAATGAGCAGTTCTTC
TRBJ1-5	.	TRBV11-3	many	CASSLGGRNQPQHF	TGTGCCAGCAGCTTAGGGGGGCGCAATCAGCCCCAGCATTTT
TRBJ1-5	TRBD1	TRBV30	.	CAWSVGQGQQPQHF	TGTGCCTGGAGTGTGGGACAGGGACAACAGCCCCAGCATTTT
TRBJ2-3	.	TRBV11-3	many	CASSLVPNPTQYF	TGTGCCAGCAGCTTAGTGCCTAACCCTACGCAGTATTTT
TRBJ2-2	.	TRBV18	.	CASSGTLNTGELFF	TGTGCCAGCTCTGGGACACTGAACACCGGGGAGCTGTTTTTT
TRBJ2-1	.	TRBV7-6	many	CASSLMGATSSYNEQFF	TGTGCCAGCAGCTTAATGGGCGCTACGAGCTCCTACAATGAGCAGTTCTTC
TRBJ2-2	TRBD1	TRBV29-1	.	CSVWTGMNTGELFF	TGCAGCGTTTGGACAGGAATGAACACCGGGGAGCTGTTTTTT
TRBJ2-1	TRBD1	TRBV7-6	many	CASSLGGGLANNEQFF	TGTGCCAGCAGCTTAGGAGGGGGCCTAGCTAACAATGAGCAGTTCTTC
TRBJ1-1	.	TRBV19	.	CASTPVGRNTEAFF	TGTGCCAGTACCCCCGTGGGGAGGAACACTGAAGCTTTCTTT
TRBJ1-5	TRBD1	TRBV27	.	CASSEGARPQHF	TGTGCCAGCAGTGAGGGGGCAAGGCCCCAGCATTTT
TRBJ1-2	.	TRBV10-3	.	CASSRIFSSYGYTF	TGTGCCAGCAGCCGGATCTTTTCCTCCTATGGCTACACCTTC
TRBJ2-3	.	TRBV11-2	many	CASSLAGTSRRYF	TGTGCCAGCAGCTTAGCTGGGACGTCCCGGCGGTATTTT
TRBJ2-1	TRBD2	TRBV30	many	CAWTRLAGGWNEQFF	TGTGCCTGGACCCGACTAGCGGGAGGATGGAATGAGCAGTTCTTC
TRBJ2-6	.	TRBV6-9	.	CASSYGLGFSGANVLTF	TGTGCCAGCAGTTACGGTCTAGGGTTCTCTGGGGCCAACGTCCTGACTTTC
TRBJ2-3	TRBD2	TRBV3-1	few	CASSPSLAAGGADTQYF	TGTGCCAGCTCCCCCTCTTTGGCTGCGGGAGGGGCAGATACGCAGTATTTT
TRBJ2-7	.	TRBV20-1	few	CSARVNYEQYF	TGCAGTGCTAGAGTGAACTACGAGCAGTACTTC
TRBJ2-7	.	TRBV7-2	.	CASSLAEGRSYEQYF	TGTGCCAGCAGCTTAGCGGAGGGCCGCTCCTACGAGCAGTACTTC